The 26 T cell receptor beta chains below come from one sample, sequenced in a study of brain T cells in children with intractable seizures. Method: immunoSEQ multiplex PCR; TCRdb's copy keeps in-frame clones and lacks some. The table has over 95,000 clones, under 95% seen once; the top ten hold under 4.5%. The specimen comprised peripheral blood, sampled at surgery. All receptors come from a boy younger than two with hemimegalencephaly and intractable seizures.

The rearrangement uses TRBV11-3 and TRBJ1-3; D gene uncertain. The CDR3 is 15 amino acids. V shed 3 bases and J shed 0 bases, with 9 bases lying between them. The germline gives CDR1 SGHNT, CDR2 YENEEA. The CDR3 nucleotides are TGTGCCAGCAGCTTGGGCGGGCCCTCTGGAAACACCATATATTTT. This codes for CASSLGGPSGNTIYF.

CDR3 region: CASTGRDGGEQYF. The CDR3, as DNA: TGTGCCAGTACAGGAAGGGATGGGGGCGAGCAGTACTTC. J is TRBJ2-7 and V is TRBV19; D may be TRBD1 or TRBD2 (5 bases each). The CDR3 has 13 amino acids. Germline assignment: CDR1 LNHDA and CDR2 SQIVND (reference sequence). V was pared by 7 bases and J by 6 bases, with 16 bases between. Based on the CDR3 plus reference TRBV19 and TRBJ2-7, the full variable domain is DGGITQSPKYLFRKEGQNVTLSCEQNLNHDAMYWYRQDPGQGLRLIYYSQIVNDFQKGDIAEGYSVSREKKESFPLTVTSAQKNPTAFYLCASTGRDGGEQYFGPGTRLTVT.

This chain joins TRBV29-1 and TRBJ1-5; no definite D call. Looked up from germline, CDR1 is SQVTM and CDR2 is ANQGSEA. The CDR3 contains 11 residues. Trimming pared 5 bases from V and 5 bases from J, leaving 7 bases between. The CDR3 loop reads CSVYRDQPQHF. The DNA of the CDR3 is TGCAGCGTTTATCGTGATCAGCCCCAGCATTTT.

The chain carries TRBV28 and TRBJ2-5; a possible D gene is TRBD2 (5 bases). The length of the CDR3 is 14 residues. Trimming removed 6 bases at V and 1 base at J, with 12 bases between. CDR1 is MDHEN and CDR2 is SYDVKM in the germline V gene. In nucleotides, the CDR3 is TGTGCCAGCAGCACGCCAGAGGGCCAAGAGACCCAGTACTTC. Its protein product is CASSTPEGQETQYF.

The J gene is TRBJ1-4, the V gene TRBV19, with 10 bases lining up with TRBD1. Germline V gives CDR1 LNHDA, CDR2 SQIVND (reference sequence). J lost 7 bases, V lost 4 bases, and 6 bases had no gene match. This CDR3 is built from 15 residues. The CDR3 DNA reads as TGTGCCAGTAGTAAATTGACAGGGGGCCCTGAAAAACTGTTTTTT. Translation: CASSKLTGGPEKLFF.

The chain links TRBV12-3 or TRBV12-4 to TRBJ2-5, with no clear D. CDR3 length: 12 residues. The V end was cut by 3 bases, the J end by 0 bases, with 2 bases between. Here the CDR3 DNA reads TGTGCCAGCAGTTTGAACCAAGAGACCCAGTACTTC. Translating it yields CASSLNQETQYF.

V and J are TRBV6-2 or TRBV6-3 and TRBJ2-5; D unresolved. CDR3 length: 14 amino acids. Germline CDR1 is MNHEY and CDR2 is SVGEGT. V was clipped by 5 bases and J by 5 bases, with 15 bases between them. CDR3 DNA sequence: TGTGCCAGCAGTCCGACCCTTGGCTCTGAGACCCAGTACTTC. Its protein is CASSPTLGSETQYF.

This chain joins TRBV9 and TRBJ2-7; D might be TRBD1 or TRBD2, each matching 5 bases. The CDR3 length is 15 residues. V was cut by 4 bases and J by 6 bases, with 20 bases left in between. The germline V gene encodes CDR1 SGDLS and CDR2 YYNGEE. The CDR3 DNA is TGTGCCAGCAGCCCGACGGGGCTACCTAGTAGCGAGCAGTACTTC. It specifies CASSPTGLPSSEQYF. Full variable domain (outside the CDR3, taken from reference TRBV9 and TRBJ2-7): DSGVTQTPKHLITATGQRVTLRCSPRSGDLSVYWYQQSLDQGLQFLIQYYNGEERAKGNILERFSAQQFPDLHSELNLSSLELGDSALYFCASSPTGLPSSEQYFGPGTRLTVT.

This chain links TRBV10-2 with TRBJ2-1; 9 bases align to TRBD2. V lost 6 bases, J lost 4 bases, and 13 bases stayed unmatched. Germline CDR1 reads WSHSY; CDR2 reads SAAADI. The CDR3 has 17 residues. Here the CDR3 reads CASRGPLAGGQYNEQFF. For the CDR3, the DNA is TGCGCCAGCAGGGGCCCCCTGGCGGGAGGGCAATACAATGAGCAGTTCTTC.

The CDR3 bases are TGTGCCAGCCGTAGGGGTCAGAATGAGCAGTTCTTC. Its protein product is CASRRGQNEQFF. V is TRBV2 and J is TRBJ2-1, with D perhaps TRBD1 (5 bases). This CDR3 comprises 12 residues. Germline V lookup: CDR1 SNHLY, CDR2 FYNNEI. The V end was cut by 8 bases, the J end by 7 bases, with 12 bases between.

The chain has TRBV19 and TRBJ1-4, with D tentatively TRBD1 (5 bases). Trimming took 2 bases from V and 7 from J, leaving 11 bases between them. CDR1 and CDR2 from the germline V gene are LNHDA and SQIVND (reference sequence). The CDR3 consists of 14 residues. The CDR3 DNA reads TGTGCCAGTAGTATACCAGGGTTTGGTGAAAAACTGTTTTTT. Its translation: CASSIPGFGEKLFF.

This clone came up a few times. Other DNA sequences in the sample encode the same CDR3. In DNA, the CDR3 is TGCAGTGCTAGGGACACCTACGAGCAGTACTTC. This gives the protein CSARDTYEQYF. This chain connects TRBV20-1 to TRBJ2-7; D might be TRBD1 (5 bases). The ends were cut back, 3 bases at V and 2 bases at J, with 5 bases in the middle. The CDR3 contains 11 residues. The germline V gene has CDR1 DFQATT and CDR2 SNEGSKA (reference sequence).

The chain uses TRBV7-3 and TRBJ1-6; D is uncertain. The CDR3 extends over 16 amino acids. With 0 bases removed from V and 10 bases from J, the gap between germline ends came to 16 bases. Germline CDR1 is SGHTA and CDR2 is FQGTGA. CDR3 protein: CASSLTSRYSNSPLHF. CDR3 bases: TGTGCCAGCAGCTTAACGTCCCGTTATAGCAACTCACCCCTCCACTTT.

The chain recombines TRBV5-5 with TRBJ1-2, with 9 bases fitting TRBD1. J gave up 2 bases and V 0 bases, and 17 bases lay outside the gene matches. Germline-derived CDR1 and CDR2 are SGHKS and YYEKEE (reference sequence). The CDR3 covers 20 residues. The DNA for the CDR3 is TGTGCCAGCAGCTTGGATGCGAGGACAGGGGTCGTAGGTCGGAACTATGGCTACACCTTC. Its protein product is CASSLDARTGVVGRNYGYTF.

J is TRBJ2-5 and V is TRBV5-1; 7 bases are a match to TRBD2. V lost 4 bases and J lost 3; bases outside the gene matches: 3. Per germline, CDR1 SGHRS and CDR2 YFSETQ. The CDR3 has 13 amino acids. CDR3 residues: CASSTGGEETQYF. In nucleotides, the CDR3 is TGCGCCAGCAGCACGGGAGGAGAAGAGACCCAGTACTTC.

This clone was seen only a few times. The chain uses TRBV30 and TRBJ1-2; D is perhaps TRBD1 (6 bases). V lost 2 bases and J lost 8, with 21 bases in between. Germline loops: CDR1 GTSNPN, CDR2 SVGIG (reference sequence). The CDR3 has 15 amino acids. The CDR3 spells CAWSPTTGPREGYTF. CDR3 coding DNA: TGTGCCTGGAGTCCCACGACAGGTCCCCGAGAGGGCTACACCTTC.

The V and J genes are TRBV7-2 and TRBJ2-1; 7 bases line up with TRBD2. Germline V gene sequence: CDR1 SGHTA, CDR2 FQGNSA. V gave up 5 bases and J gave up 9 bases; unmatched junction bases: 4. This CDR3 region has 12 residues. In nucleotides, the CDR3 is TGTGCCAGCAGCCTGGGGGGGACTGAGCAGTTCTTC. It encodes CASSLGGTEQFF.

The chain recombines TRBV14 with TRBJ2-7; 8 bases line up with TRBD1. CDR1 is SGHDN, CDR2 FVKESK, per germline. The J segment lost 4 bases and the V segment lost 2 bases, leaving 10 bases of the junction unmatched. CDR3 length: 16 amino acids. The CDR3 is CASSQYRGQASYEQYF. The CDR3 nucleotides read TGTGCCAGCAGCCAATATAGGGGACAGGCCTCATACGAGCAGTACTTC.

This sequence joins TRBV6-1 and TRBJ1-2; D is undetermined. Germline CDR1 is MNHNS and CDR2 is SASEGT. V lost 2 bases and J 1 base, leaving 8 bases between the germline ends. The CDR3 has 14 amino acids. The CDR3 sequence: CASSESAGNYGYTF. CDR3 nucleotide sequence: TGTGCCAGCAGTGAATCGGCGGGTAACTATGGCTACACCTTC.

V gene TRBV29-1 combines with J gene TRBJ2-2; the D gene is possibly TRBD2 (5 bases). V was trimmed by 0 bases and J by 7 bases, leaving 6 bases between them. CDR3 length: 12 residues. Looked up from germline, CDR1 is SQVTM and CDR2 is ANQGSEA. Here the CDR3 DNA reads TGCAGCGTTGAAGATCGGGGCGGGGAGCTGTTTTTT. Protein: CSVEDRGGELFF.

This chain connects TRBV5-1 to TRBJ2-3; TRBD1 is a possible D gene (5 bases). The germline V and J ends were trimmed by 3 bases and 7 bases, with 21 bases remaining between them. From germline, CDR1 is SGHRS and CDR2 YFSETQ. The CDR3 consists of 16 residues. In DNA form, the CDR3 reads TGCGCCAGCAGCTCATCGCCCCAGGGTCCTGCATATACGCAGTATTTT. It encodes CASSSSPQGPAYTQYF.

CDR3 region: CASSAGQGAEAFF. The CDR3 DNA follows: TGCGCCAGCAGTGCTGGACAGGGGGCTGAAGCTTTCTTT. The J gene is TRBJ1-1, the V gene TRBV10-2; 10 bases are a match to TRBD1. V shed 4 bases, J shed 6 bases, and the junction held 2 bases outside the gene matches. The V gene's germline CDR1 is WSHSY and CDR2 SAAADI. The CDR3 has 13 amino acids.

CDR3: CASSVMDTYGYTF. The DNA for the CDR3 is TGTGCCAGCAGTGTAATGGATACTTATGGCTACACCTTC. The chain links TRBV25-1 to TRBJ1-2; no definite D call. The CDR3 consists of 13 residues. V lost 4 bases and J 5 bases, leaving 11 bases between the germline ends. Germline V gene lookup returns CDR1 MGHDK and CDR2 SYGVNS.

This chain uses TRBV6-5 with TRBJ2-1; 10 bases match TRBD2. The V gene's germline CDR1 is MNHEY and CDR2 SVGAGI. Germline trimming cut 7 bases from V and 4 bases from J; bases unmatched to any gene: 4. The CDR3 covers 14 residues. CDR3 DNA sequence: TGTGCCAGCAAAGGGACTAGCGTTTACAATGAGCAGTTCTTC. Protein product: CASKGTSVYNEQFF.

Here the CDR3 DNA reads TGTGCCAGCAGTTCTCATAGCGGGAGCCCCACCAATGAGCAGTTCTTC. Translating gives CASSSHSGSPTNEQFF. J is TRBJ2-1 and V is TRBV2, with 9 bases that match TRBD2. V was clipped by 5 bases and J by 6 bases; unmatched bases: 11. The V gene's germline CDR1 is SNHLY and CDR2 FYNNEI. The CDR3 loop spans 16 amino acids.

The chain has TRBV18 and TRBJ1-1; 10 bases line up with TRBD1. The CDR3 has 16 residues. CDR1 and CDR2 (germline): KGHSH, LQKENI. Trimming removed 2 bases from V and 4 bases from J; junction bases left unmatched: 7. The CDR3 spells CASSPFEDRGGTEAFF. The CDR3 DNA reads TGTGCCAGCTCACCATTTGAGGACAGGGGGGGCACTGAAGCTTTCTTT.